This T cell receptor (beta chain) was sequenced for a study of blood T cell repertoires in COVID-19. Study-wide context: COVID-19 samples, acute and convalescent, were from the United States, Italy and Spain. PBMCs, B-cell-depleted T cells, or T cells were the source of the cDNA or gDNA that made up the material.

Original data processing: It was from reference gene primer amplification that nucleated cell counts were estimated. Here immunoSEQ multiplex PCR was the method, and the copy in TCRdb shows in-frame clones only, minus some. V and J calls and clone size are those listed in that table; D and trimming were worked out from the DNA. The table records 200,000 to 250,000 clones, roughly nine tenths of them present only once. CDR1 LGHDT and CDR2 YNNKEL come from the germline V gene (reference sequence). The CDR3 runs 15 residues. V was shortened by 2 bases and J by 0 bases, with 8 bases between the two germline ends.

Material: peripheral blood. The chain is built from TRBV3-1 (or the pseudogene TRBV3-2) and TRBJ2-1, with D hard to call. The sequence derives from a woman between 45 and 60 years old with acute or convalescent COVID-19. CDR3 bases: TGTGCCAGCAGCCAATTCATCAGCTCCTACAATGAGCAGTTCTTC. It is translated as CASSQFISSYNEQFF.